The rows below give T cell receptor beta chains drawn from one sample of a study of cytotoxic CD8 clonotypes in ibrutinib-treated CLL. The method was immunoSEQ multiplex PCR; TCRdb's version includes in-frame clones alone and lacks a portion of them. The table lists 130,000 or so clones, approximately 85% of them singletons. Source: PBMCs, taken after 24 months of ibrutinib treatment. These TCRs come from a human donor with chronic lymphocytic leukemia. Both conserved end residues are part of each CDR3. D genes are given only for firm matches. The listing skips clone size in some rows; elsewhere it reads once, few, many or a size class.

NA,TRBJ2-1,NA,TRBV28,TGTGCCAGCACTAGCACCTACAATGAGCAGTTCTTC,CASTSTYNEQFF
NA,TRBJ2-7,NA,TRBV11-3,TGTGCCAGCAGACAGACGCAGGGTCGCGAGCAGTACTTC,CASRQTQGREQYF
NA,TRBJ2-7,NA,TRBV5-1,TGCGCCAGCAGTAGTGGAAGGAGCTCCTACGAGCAGTACTTC,CASSSGRSSYEQYF
NA,TRBJ1-2,NA,TRBV28,TGTGCCACCCTAGGGGGGGCTGGTGGCTACACCTTC,CATLGGAGGYTF
NA,TRBJ1-1,TRBD1,TRBV18,TGTGCCAGCTCGGACAGGAAAGGGAATGAAGCTTTCTTT,CASSDRKGNEAFF
NA,TRBJ1-5,TRBD1,TRBV4-2,TGTGCCAGCAGCCAAGAACTACAGGGGAATCAGCCCCAGCATTTT,CASSQELQGNQPQHF
NA,TRBJ2-7,TRBD1,TRBV5-4,TGTGCCAGCAGCTTGGGAGGGGACAGATACGAGCAGTACTTC,CASSLGGDRYEQYF
NA,TRBJ1-3,NA,TRBV2,TGTGCCAGCACGCCGCCGGGACAATACTCTGGAAACACCATATATTTT,CASTPPGQYSGNTIYF
NA,TRBJ2-2,TRBD2,TRBV7-3,TGTGCCAGCAGCTCGGGACTAGCCGGGGAGCTGTTTTTT,CASSSGLAGELFF
NA,TRBJ1-4,NA,TRBV7-9,TGTGCCAGCAGCGACGAGGGGCATAGGAATGAAAAACTGTTTTTT,CASSDEGHRNEKLFF
NA,TRBJ2-5,NA,TRBV25-1,TGTGCCAGCAGTGTCCGGGGGATCCAAGAGACCCAGTACTTC,CASSVRGIQETQYF
NA,TRBJ2-5,NA,TRBV27,TGTGCCAGCAGTTTACCAGGGGTGACGACCCAGTACTTC,CASSLPGVTTQYF
NA,TRBJ2-2,NA,TRBV5-1,TGCGCCAGCAGCTTGGCAACAGGACTAACCGGGGAGCTGTTTTTT,CASSLATGLTGELFF
NA,TRBJ2-7,TRBD2,TRBV18,TGTGCCAGCTCACCTCAACCGGGACTAGCGGGAAGCGAGCAGTACTTC,CASSPQPGLAGSEQYF
NA,TRBJ1-1,TRBD1,TRBV28,TGTGCCAGCAGTCTTGCAGGGGGCGTTGGCCGGACTGAAGCTTTCTTT,CASSLAGGVGRTEAFF
NA,TRBJ2-7,NA,TRBV7-2,TGCGCCAGCAGCCAAGACGGACACCTCTCCTACGAGCAGTACTTC,CASSQDGHLSYEQYF
NA,TRBJ2-7,TRBD2,TRBV6-6,TGTGCCAGCAGTTACCCCCAAGGACTAGCGGCCTACGAGCAGTACTTC,CASSYPQGLAAYEQYF
once,TRBJ1-5,NA,TRBV27,TGTGCCAGCAGTCCGGACCTCTTGGACAGCCAAAATCAGCCCCAGCATTTT,CASSPDLLDSQNQPQHF
once,TRBJ1-5,TRBD1,TRBV28,TGTGCCAGCAGTTTCGGATCCAGGGGGTTGGCCCAGCCCCAGCATTTT,CASSFGSRGLAQPQHF
NA,TRBJ1-5,NA,TRBV7-2,TGTGCCAGCAGCCCTTGGTTAGGGGAGAATCAGCCCCAGCATTTT,CASSPWLGENQPQHF
NA,TRBJ2-5,NA,TRBV18,TGTGCCAGCTCAAACCAAGAGACCCAGTACTTC,CASSNQETQYF
NA,TRBJ1-4,TRBD1,TRBV11-1,TGTGCCAGCAGCTTACAAAGGGACAGACGTCGGGATGAAAAACTGTTTTTT,CASSLQRDRRRDEKLFF
NA,TRBJ2-1,NA,TRBV9,TGTGCCAGCAGCGTAGGGGGGGAACCGGGATATGAGCAGTTCTTC,CASSVGGEPGYEQFF
NA,TRBJ2-7,TRBD2,TRBV5-3,TGTGCCAGAAGCCGAGTAGCGGGGGGAACCTACGAGCAGTACTTC,CARSRVAGGTYEQYF
once,TRBJ2-5,NA,TRBV5-1,TGCGCCAGCAGCTTCACCGGGGAAGAGACCCAGTACTTC,CASSFTGEETQYF
NA,TRBJ1-1,TRBD1,TRBV29-1,TGCAGCGTTTCCAGACAGGGGGCTTGGGTGTGGGCTGAAGCTTTCTTT,CSVSRQGAWVWAEAFF
NA,TRBJ1-2,TRBD1,TRBV28,TGTGCCAGCAGTACGGGACAGGGGGGTCTCTATGGCTACACCTTC,CASSTGQGGLYGYTF
once,TRBJ1-2,NA,TRBV6-1,TGTGCCAGCACCGAATTCGGGGACTACACCTTC,CASTEFGDYTF
NA,TRBJ2-1,TRBD2,TRBV7-3,TGTGCCAGCAGCTCCTACCCCGCGGGAGGGATCTACAATGAGCAGTTCTTC,CASSSYPAGGIYNEQFF
NA,TRBJ1-1,NA,TRBV28,TGTGCCAGCAGTTCGAGTAGGGTCTTACGACTCACTGAAGCTTTCTTT,CASSSSRVLRLTEAFF
NA,TRBJ2-6,NA,TRBV11-3,TGTGCCAGCAGCTTAGAAGGTGACTACTTCTCTGGGGCCAACGTCCTGACTTTC,CASSLEGDYFSGANVLTF
NA,TRBJ2-1,NA,TRBV28,TGTGCCAGCAGTCCGCCCCAATCCCGTTACAATGAGCAGTTCTTC,CASSPPQSRYNEQFF
NA,TRBJ2-5,TRBD1,TRBV7-2,TGTGCCAGCAGCTTAGTTGGGACAGGGGGTGGAAGCCGTGAGACCCAGTACTTC,CASSLVGTGGGSRETQYF
NA,TRBJ1-1,NA,TRBV4-1,TGCGCCAGCAGCCAAGATTTTCACAGAGGGAACACTGAAGCTTTCTTT,CASSQDFHRGNTEAFF
NA,TRBJ2-1,TRBD2,TRBV10-2,TGCGCCAGCACCACTAGCGGGGGACCATCTGAGCAGTTCTTC,CASTTSGGPSEQFF
medium-sized,TRBJ1-1,NA,TRBV2,TGTGCCAGCAGTGAGGGGGACACTGAAGCTTTCTTT,CASSEGDTEAFF
once,TRBJ1-6,TRBD1,TRBV9,TGTGCCAGCAGCGTATCTGGACAGGGTAATTCACCCCTCCACTTT,CASSVSGQGNSPLHF
NA,TRBJ2-1,NA,TRBV14,TGTGCCAGCAGCCAAGATTCAGGGGACACCTACAATGAGCAGTTCTTC,CASSQDSGDTYNEQFF
NA,TRBJ2-3,NA,TRBV5-5,TGTGCCAGCAGCTTGTGGGGGGGCAGGACAGATACGCAGTATTTT,CASSLWGGRTDTQYF
NA,TRBJ2-7,NA,TRBV28,TGTGCCAGCAGTTCCCCGCCCTACGAGCAGTACTTC,CASSSPPYEQYF
NA,TRBJ2-3,NA,TRBV29-1,TGCAGCGTTGAAGATCTTGGGGGGGCGCCCACAGATACGCAGTATTTT,CSVEDLGGAPTDTQYF
NA,TRBJ2-1,TRBD2,TRBV6-9,TGTGCCAGCAGTTCCCAACAGCCTAGCGGGGGGGCTCATGAGCAGTTCTTC,CASSSQQPSGGAHEQFF
NA,TRBJ2-7,NA,TRBV6-4,TGTGCCAGCAGTTTAGACCCCTCCTACGAGCAGTACTTC,CASSLDPSYEQYF
NA,TRBJ1-6,NA,TRBV5-5,TGTGCCAGCAGCTTGGCCCCTGGGACGCTCGAATCACCCCTCCACTTT,CASSLAPGTLESPLHF
NA,TRBJ1-5,NA,TRBV2,TGTGCCAGCAGTGAAGCGTGGGGAAGCAATCAGCCCCAGCATTTT,CASSEAWGSNQPQHF
NA,TRBJ2-1,NA,TRBV28,TGTGCCACCGACTCGGGAAACGAGCAGTTCTTC,CATDSGNEQFF
NA,TRBJ2-2,TRBD2,TRBV19,TGTGCCAGTATCCATAGCGGGAGGGGGTTCACCGGGGAGCTGTTTTTT,CASIHSGRGFTGELFF
NA,TRBJ2-7,NA,TRBV5-1,TGCGCCAGCAGCTTGGAGGCAGGGCCAAGGGACGAGCAGTACTTC,CASSLEAGPRDEQYF
few,TRBJ1-5,TRBD1,TRBV6-1,TGTGCCAGCAAGCGAACAGGGGGCGCCCAGCCCCAGCATTTT,CASKRTGGAQPQHF
NA,TRBJ1-3,NA,TRBV5-1,TGCGCCAGCAGCTTGGGGGAACAGCCTTCTGGAAACACCATATATTTT,CASSLGEQPSGNTIYF
NA,TRBJ2-5,NA,TRBV5-1,TGCGCCAGCAGCAGAGGGGTCAAAGAGACCCAGTACTTC,CASSRGVKETQYF
NA,TRBJ1-1,NA,TRBV29-1,TGCAGCGTTCTGAGGCGGACGGGTGAGGCTGAAGCTTTCTTT,CSVLRRTGEAEAFF
NA,TRBJ2-3,NA,TRBV28,TGTGCCAGCGGTCTGACCAGGAGCCCTAGCACAGATACGCAGTATTTT,CASGLTRSPSTDTQYF
NA,TRBJ2-3,NA,TRBV28,TGTGCCAGCAGTTTAGCGTCCCGAGCAGATACGCAGTATTTT,CASSLASRADTQYF
NA,TRBJ2-7,NA,TRBV30,TGTGCCTGGGTTTCTGAAGGGGACCTCGTTAGCTCCTACGAGCAGTACTTC,CAWVSEGDLVSSYEQYF
NA,TRBJ1-2,TRBD1,TRBV19,TGTGCCAGCACTAGAACCGGACAGGAAACTGCCCGCCTGTATGGCTACACCTTC,CASTRTGQETARLYGYTF
NA,TRBJ1-2,NA,TRBV28,TGTGCCAGCAGTTTTAGGGGTTATGGCTACACCTTC,CASSFRGYGYTF
NA,TRBJ2-3,NA,TRBV6-7,TGTGCCAGCAGTTACGCCGTACCCACAGATACGCAGTATTTT,CASSYAVPTDTQYF
once,TRBJ2-7,NA,TRBV6-4,TGCGATGTTAGTTCTACCAGGGACCCCTACGAGCAGTACTTC,CDVSSTRDPYEQYF
NA,TRBJ2-1,NA,TRBV6-5,TGTGCCAGCATTCGGGGCTTGGACTACAATGAGCAGTTCTTC,CASIRGLDYNEQFF